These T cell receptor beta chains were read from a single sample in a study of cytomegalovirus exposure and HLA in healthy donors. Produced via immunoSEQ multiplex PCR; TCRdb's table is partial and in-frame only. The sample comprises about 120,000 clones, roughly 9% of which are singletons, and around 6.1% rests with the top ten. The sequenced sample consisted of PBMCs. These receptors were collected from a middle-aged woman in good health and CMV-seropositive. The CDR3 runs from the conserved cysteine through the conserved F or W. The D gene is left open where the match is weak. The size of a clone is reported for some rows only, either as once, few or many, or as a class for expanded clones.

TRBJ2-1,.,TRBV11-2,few,CASSLVIPEQFF,TGTGCCAGCAGCTTAGTCATCCCAGAGCAGTTCTTC
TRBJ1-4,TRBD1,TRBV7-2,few,CASSPGQGAGEKLFF,TGTGCCAGCAGCCCGGGACAGGGGGCCGGTGAAAAACTGTTTTTT
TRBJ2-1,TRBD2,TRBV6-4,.,CASSDSSGGADEQFF,TGTGCCAGCAGTGACTCAAGCGGGGGGGCCGATGAGCAGTTCTTC
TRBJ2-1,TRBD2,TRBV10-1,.,CASSEASGYNEQFF,TGCGCCAGCAGTGAGGCTAGCGGGTACAATGAGCAGTTCTTC
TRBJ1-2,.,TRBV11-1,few,CASSFASGNDYGYTF,TGTGCCAGCAGCTTTGCTTCCGGGAACGACTATGGCTACACCTTC
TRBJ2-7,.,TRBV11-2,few,CASSARGQGSYEQYF,TGTGCCAGCAGCGCCAGGGGTCAGGGCTCCTACGAGCAGTACTTC
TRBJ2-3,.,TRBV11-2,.,CASSLAQRAGGSLRSIF,.
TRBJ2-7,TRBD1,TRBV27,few,CASGRGTGALGYEQYF,TGTGCCAGCGGTAGGGGGACAGGGGCTCTGGGGTACGAGCAGTACTTC
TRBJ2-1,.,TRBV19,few,CASSVDSSSYNEQFF,TGTGCCAGTAGTGTGGACAGCAGCTCCTACAATGAGCAGTTCTTC
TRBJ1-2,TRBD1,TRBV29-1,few,CSVEVDRVHHGYTF,TGCAGCGTTGAGGTAGACAGGGTTCACCATGGCTACACCTTC
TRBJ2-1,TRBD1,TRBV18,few,CASSQDRGSIEQFF,TGTGCCAGCTCACAAGACAGGGGCTCCATCGAGCAGTTCTTC
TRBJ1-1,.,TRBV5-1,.,CASSVGGRNLNTEAFF,TGCGCCAGCAGCGTGGGGGGGCGTAACTTGAACACTGAAGCTTTCTTT
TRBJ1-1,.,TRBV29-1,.,CSVEVSHTEAFF,TGCAGCGTGGAAGTCAGTCACACTGAAGCTTTCTTT
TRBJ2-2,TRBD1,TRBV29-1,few,CSVRDRGRGNTGELFF,TGCAGCGTGAGGGACAGGGGGCGGGGGAACACCGGGGAGCTGTTTTTT
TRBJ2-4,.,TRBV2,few,CASSGLVEGAKNIQYF,TGTGCCAGCAGTGGGCTGGTGGAGGGAGCCAAAAACATTCAGTACTTC
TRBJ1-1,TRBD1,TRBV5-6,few,CASSLGTGRNTEAFF,TGTGCCAGCAGCTTGGGGACAGGGAGAAACACTGAAGCTTTCTTT
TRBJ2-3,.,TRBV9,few,CASSLGGASTDTQYF,TGTGCCAGCAGTTTGGGGGGTGCTAGCACAGATACGCAGTATTTT
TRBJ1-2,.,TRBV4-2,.,CASSQDLRGREIVYGYTF,TGTGCCAGCAGCCAAGATCTGCGGGGGCGCGAGATAGTCTACGGCTACACCTTC
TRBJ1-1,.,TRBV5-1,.,CAILGQGPEAFF,TGCGCCATCCTGGGGCAGGGCCCTGAAGCTTTCTTT
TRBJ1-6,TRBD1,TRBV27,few,CASRRTGGRNSPLHF,TGTGCCAGCAGGCGGACAGGGGGCCGTAATTCACCCCTCCACTTT
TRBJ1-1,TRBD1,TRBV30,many,CAWSGDRQTEAFF,TGTGCCTGGAGTGGGGACAGACAGACTGAAGCTTTCTTT
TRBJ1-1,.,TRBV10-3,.,CAISDPRGSRTEAFF,TGTGCCATCAGTGACCCGAGGGGGAGTAGGACTGAAGCTTTCTTT
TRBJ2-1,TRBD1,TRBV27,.,CASSLQGTGDNEQFF,TGTGCCAGCAGTTTACAGGGGACAGGGGACAATGAGCAGTTCTTC
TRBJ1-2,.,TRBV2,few,CASSEEPEVYGYTF,TGTGCCAGCAGTGAGGAACCCGAGGTCTATGGCTACACCTTC
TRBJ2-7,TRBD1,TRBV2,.,CASRTGEGSYEQYF,TGTGCCAGCAGGACAGGGGAAGGATCCTACGAGCAGTACTTC
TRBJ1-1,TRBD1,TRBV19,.,CASSIGTGRFF,TGTGCCAGTAGTATTGGGACAGGGAGGTTCTTT
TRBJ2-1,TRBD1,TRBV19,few,CASTPDRGPNNEQFF,TGTGCCAGTACCCCGGACAGGGGGCCCAACAATGAGCAGTTCTTC
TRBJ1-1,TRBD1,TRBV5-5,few,CASSLQGADTEAFF,TGTGCCAGCAGTTTACAGGGGGCGGACACTGAAGCTTTCTTT
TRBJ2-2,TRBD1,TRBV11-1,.,CASSPRTGTNTGELFF,TGTGCCAGCAGCCCCCGGACAGGGACGAACACCGGGGAGCTGTTTTTT
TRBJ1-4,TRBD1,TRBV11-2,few,CASSRGQGNEKLFF,TGTGCCAGCAGCCGCGGACAGGGTAATGAAAAACTGTTTTTT
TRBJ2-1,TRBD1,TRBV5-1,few,CASSRDRGRYNEQFF,TGCGCCAGCAGCAGGGACAGGGGCCGTTACAATGAGCAGTTCTTC
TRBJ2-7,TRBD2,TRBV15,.,CATSRAVAGRPYEQYF,TGTGCCACCAGCAGAGCGGTAGCGGGGAGACCCTACGAGCAGTACTTC
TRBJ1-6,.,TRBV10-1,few,CASSRQGRNSPLHF,TGCGCCAGCAGTCGGCAGGGGCGAAATTCACCCCTCCACTTT
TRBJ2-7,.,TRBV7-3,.,CASSPPGQPYEQYF,TGTGCCAGCAGCCCTCCGGGACAACCTTACGAGCAGTACTTC
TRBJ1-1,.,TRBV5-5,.,CASSFSNTEAFF,TGTGCCAGCAGCTTCAGTAACACTGAAGCTTTCTTT
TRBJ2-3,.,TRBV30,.,CAWSHRARTDTQYF,TGTGCCTGGAGCCACAGGGCTCGCACAGATACGCAGTATTTT
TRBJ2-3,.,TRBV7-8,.,CASSLAEKGLRADTQYF,TGTGCCAGCAGCTTAGCGGAGAAGGGGCTCAGGGCAGATACGCAGTATTTT
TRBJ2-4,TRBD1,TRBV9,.,CASSADRVGTSTKNIQYF,TGTGCCAGCAGCGCCGACAGGGTGGGGACCTCGACCAAAAACATTCAGTACTTC
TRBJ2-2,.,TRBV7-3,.,CASGTPNTGELFF,TGTGCCAGCGGGACTCCGAACACCGGGGAGCTGTTTTTT
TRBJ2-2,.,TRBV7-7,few,CASSLEGRGGELFF,TGTGCCAGCAGCTTAGAGGGCCGGGGCGGGGAGCTGTTTTTT
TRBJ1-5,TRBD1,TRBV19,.,CATLDRAMDNQPQHF,TGTGCCACTCTAGACAGGGCTATGGACAATCAGCCCCAGCATTTT
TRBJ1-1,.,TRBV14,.,CASSQVSTEAFF,TGTGCCAGCAGCCAAGTGAGCACTGAAGCTTTCTTT